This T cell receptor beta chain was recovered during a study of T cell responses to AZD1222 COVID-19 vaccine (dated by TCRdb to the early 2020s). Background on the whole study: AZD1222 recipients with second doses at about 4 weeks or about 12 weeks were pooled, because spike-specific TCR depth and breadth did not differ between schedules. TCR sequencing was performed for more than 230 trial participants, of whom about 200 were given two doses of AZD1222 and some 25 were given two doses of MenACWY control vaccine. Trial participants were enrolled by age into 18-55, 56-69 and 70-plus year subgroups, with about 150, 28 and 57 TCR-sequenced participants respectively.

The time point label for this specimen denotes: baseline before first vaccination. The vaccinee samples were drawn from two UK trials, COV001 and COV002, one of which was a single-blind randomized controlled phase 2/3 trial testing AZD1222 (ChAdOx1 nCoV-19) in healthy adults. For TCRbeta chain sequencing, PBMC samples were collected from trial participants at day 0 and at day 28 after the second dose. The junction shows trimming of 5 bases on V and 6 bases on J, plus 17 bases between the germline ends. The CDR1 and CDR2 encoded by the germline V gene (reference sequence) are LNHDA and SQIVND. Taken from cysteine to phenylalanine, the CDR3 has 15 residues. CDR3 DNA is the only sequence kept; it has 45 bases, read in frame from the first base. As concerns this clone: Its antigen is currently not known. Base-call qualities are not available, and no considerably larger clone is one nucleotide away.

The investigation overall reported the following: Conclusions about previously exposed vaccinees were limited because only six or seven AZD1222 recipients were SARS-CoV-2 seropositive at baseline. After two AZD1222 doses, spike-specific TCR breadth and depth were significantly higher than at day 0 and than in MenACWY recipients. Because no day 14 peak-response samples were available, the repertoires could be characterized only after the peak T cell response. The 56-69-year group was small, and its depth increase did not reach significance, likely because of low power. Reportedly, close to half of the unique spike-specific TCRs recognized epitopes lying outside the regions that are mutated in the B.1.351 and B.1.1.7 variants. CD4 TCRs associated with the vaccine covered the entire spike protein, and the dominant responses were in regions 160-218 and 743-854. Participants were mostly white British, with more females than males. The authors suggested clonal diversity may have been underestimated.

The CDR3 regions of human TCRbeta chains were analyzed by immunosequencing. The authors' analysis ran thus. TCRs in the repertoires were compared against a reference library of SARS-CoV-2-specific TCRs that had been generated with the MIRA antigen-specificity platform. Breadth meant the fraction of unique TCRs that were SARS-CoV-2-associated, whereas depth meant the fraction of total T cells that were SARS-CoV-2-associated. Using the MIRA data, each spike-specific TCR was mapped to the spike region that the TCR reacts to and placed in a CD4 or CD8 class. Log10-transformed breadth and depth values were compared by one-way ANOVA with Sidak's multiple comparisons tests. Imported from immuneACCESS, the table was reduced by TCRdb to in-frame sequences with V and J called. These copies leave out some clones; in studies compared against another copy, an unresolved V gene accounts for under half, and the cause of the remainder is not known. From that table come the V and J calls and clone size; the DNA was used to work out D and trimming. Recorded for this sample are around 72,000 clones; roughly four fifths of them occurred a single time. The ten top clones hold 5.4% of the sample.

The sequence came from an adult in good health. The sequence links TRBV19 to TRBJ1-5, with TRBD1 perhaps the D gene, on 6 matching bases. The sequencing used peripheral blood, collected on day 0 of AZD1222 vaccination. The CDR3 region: CASSLLTGTGQPQHF. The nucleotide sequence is TGTGCCAGTAGTCTCCTCACAGGGACTGGTCAGCCCCAGCATTTT.